This is a list of T cell receptor beta chains from one sample in a study of T cells expressing NK-cell markers. TCRdb re-called the 5' RACE reads and gives one entry per CDR3 protein, without DNA. The ten most abundant clones cover approximately 4% of a sample with about 550,000 distinct CDR3 sequences. Sequencing was done on a sample of blood T cells: a sorted CD56 or NKG2C T cell subset, CD4+ or CD8+ T cells, or bulk PBMC T cells (not recorded which). These TCRs come from a man younger than 30 in good health. Each CDR3 is given with its conserved first and last residue. Each record gives: V gene, J gene, CDR3 protein.

v_call: TRBV5-1
j_call: TRBJ1-2
cdr3_aa: CASQGARGGYTF

v_call: TRBV12-3/TRBV12-4
j_call: TRBJ2-7
cdr3_aa: CASCLGLADRYEQYF

v_call: TRBV2
j_call: TRBJ1-2
cdr3_aa: CASTTGQIYGYTF

v_call: TRBV28
j_call: TRBJ1-1
cdr3_aa: CASSARLQGGTEAFF

v_call: TRBV15
j_call: TRBJ2-5
cdr3_aa: CATSPRQGKQETQYF

v_call: TRBV20-1
j_call: TRBJ2-3
cdr3_aa: CSARDFVAGRTDTQYF

v_call: TRBV2
j_call: TRBJ2-7
cdr3_aa: CASSATAYEQYF

v_call: TRBV6-2/TRBV6-3
j_call: TRBJ2-5
cdr3_aa: CASSPETSLAQYF

v_call: TRBV5-1
j_call: TRBJ2-5
cdr3_aa: CASRGPTGVETQYF

v_call: TRBV7-9
j_call: TRBJ2-1
cdr3_aa: CASSPVGLSQFF

v_call: TRBV14
j_call: TRBJ2-7
cdr3_aa: CASSQDLRQYF

v_call: TRBV3-1
j_call: TRBJ2-1
cdr3_aa: CASSQAEEQFF

v_call: TRBV20-1
j_call: TRBJ1-5
cdr3_aa: CSARASLTQGTNSNQPQHF

v_call: TRBV24-1
j_call: TRBJ2-3
cdr3_aa: CATRGATDLADTQYF

v_call: TRBV12-3/TRBV12-4
j_call: TRBJ2-3
cdr3_aa: CASSFSRGRLDTQYF

v_call: TRBV24-1
j_call: TRBJ2-3
cdr3_aa: CATSDLGTGPDTQYF

v_call: TRBV2
j_call: TRBJ2-7
cdr3_aa: CASSEQQGYEQYF

v_call: TRBV7-9
j_call: TRBJ2-5
cdr3_aa: CASSSLAGHSQETQYF

v_call: TRBV6-4
j_call: TRBJ2-2
cdr3_aa: CASSEREHGELFF

v_call: TRBV5-5
j_call: TRBJ2-5
cdr3_aa: CASSLVSAGLGETQYF

v_call: TRBV20-1
j_call: TRBJ1-5
cdr3_aa: CSARERGSNQPQHF

v_call: TRBV4-2
j_call: TRBJ2-5
cdr3_aa: CASSQADRTGAQETQYF

v_call: TRBV7-8
j_call: TRBJ2-6
cdr3_aa: CASSLDGGRSGANVLTF

v_call: TRBV27
j_call: TRBJ2-1
cdr3_aa: CASSFSTAPRDEQFF

v_call: TRBV4-3
j_call: TRBJ1-2
cdr3_aa: CASSHENGGSYGYTF

v_call: TRBV11-2
j_call: TRBJ2-3
cdr3_aa: CASSLGGDGAYTQYF

v_call: TRBV5-1
j_call: TRBJ2-5
cdr3_aa: CASREARGLEETQYF

v_call: TRBV29-1
j_call: TRBJ2-1
cdr3_aa: CSVDVRLAGSSYNEQFF

v_call: TRBV24-1
j_call: TRBJ2-1
cdr3_aa: CATSALAGVNEQFF

v_call: TRBV20-1
j_call: TRBJ1-4
cdr3_aa: CSARPGQGTEKLFF

v_call: TRBV29-1
j_call: TRBJ2-1
cdr3_aa: CSVEDRIDNEQFF

v_call: TRBV11-2
j_call: TRBJ2-7
cdr3_aa: CASSPGQRPHFYEQYF

v_call: TRBV11-2
j_call: TRBJ2-3
cdr3_aa: CASSLDPLAGGTDTQYF